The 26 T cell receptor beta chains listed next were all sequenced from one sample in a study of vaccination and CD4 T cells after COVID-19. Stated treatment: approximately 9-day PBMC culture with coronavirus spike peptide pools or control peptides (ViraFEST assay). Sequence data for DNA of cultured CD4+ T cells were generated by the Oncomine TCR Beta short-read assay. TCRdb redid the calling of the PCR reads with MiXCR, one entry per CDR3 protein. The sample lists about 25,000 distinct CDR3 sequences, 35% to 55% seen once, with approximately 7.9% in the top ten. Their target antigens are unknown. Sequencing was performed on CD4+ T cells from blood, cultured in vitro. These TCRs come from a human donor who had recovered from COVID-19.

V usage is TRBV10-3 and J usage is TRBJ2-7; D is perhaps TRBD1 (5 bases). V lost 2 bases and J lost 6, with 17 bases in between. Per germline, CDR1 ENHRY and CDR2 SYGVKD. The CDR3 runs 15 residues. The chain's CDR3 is CAISEGWGRAGEQYF. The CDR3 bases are TGTGCCATCAGTGAGGGGTGGGGCAGGGCAGGCGAGCAGTACTTC.

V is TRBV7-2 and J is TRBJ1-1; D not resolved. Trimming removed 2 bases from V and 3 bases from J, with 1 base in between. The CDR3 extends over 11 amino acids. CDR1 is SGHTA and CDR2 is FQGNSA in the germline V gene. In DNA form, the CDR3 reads TGTGCCAGCAGCTTATACACTGAAGCTTTCTTT. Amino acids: CASSLYTEAFF. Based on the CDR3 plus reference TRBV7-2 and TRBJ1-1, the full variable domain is GAGVSQSPSNKVTEKGKDVELRCDPISGHTALYWYRQSLGQGLEFLIYFQGNSAPDKSGLPSDRFSAERTGGSVSTLTIQRTQQEDSAVYLCASSLYTEAFFGQGTRLTVV.

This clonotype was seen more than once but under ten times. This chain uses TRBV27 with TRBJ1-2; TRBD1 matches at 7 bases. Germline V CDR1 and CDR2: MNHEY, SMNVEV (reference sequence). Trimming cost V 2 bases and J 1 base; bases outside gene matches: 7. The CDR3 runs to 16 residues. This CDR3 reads CASSLTFQGGNYGYTF. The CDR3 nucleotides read TGTGCCAGCAGTTTAACGTTTCAGGGGGGTAACTATGGCTACACCTTC.

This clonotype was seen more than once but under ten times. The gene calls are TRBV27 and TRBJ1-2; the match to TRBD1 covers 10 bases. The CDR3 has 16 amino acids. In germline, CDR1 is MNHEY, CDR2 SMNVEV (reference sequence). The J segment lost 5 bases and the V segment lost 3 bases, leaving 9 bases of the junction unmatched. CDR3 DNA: TGTGCCAGCAGTTTCTCCCCTTGGGACAGGGGTTATGGCTACACCTTC. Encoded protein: CASSFSPWDRGYGYTF.

The CDR3 is CASTTSGNYNEQFF. DNA of the CDR3: TGTGCCAGCACGACTAGCGGGAACTACAATGAGCAGTTCTTC. This chain connects TRBV19 to TRBJ2-1; 11 bases fit TRBD2. Germline lookup yields CDR1 LNHDA and CDR2 SQIVND (reference sequence). This CDR3 comprises 14 residues. The J segment lost 3 bases and the V segment lost 9 bases, leaving 4 bases of the junction unmatched.

CDR3: CASSLAAGRGETQYF. The CDR3 nucleotides are TGTGCCAGCAGCTTAGCGGCGGGGCGGGGAGAGACCCAGTACTTC. The chain recombines TRBV7-8 with TRBJ2-5; D perhaps matches TRBD2 (6 bases). The V gene's germline CDR1 is SGHVS and CDR2 FQNEAQ. The CDR3 consists of 15 residues. Trimming stripped 0 bases from V and 4 bases from J, with 12 bases between.

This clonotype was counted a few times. The DNA for the CDR3 is TGTGCCAGTAGGCAGAGCGGAGATACGCAGTATTTT. This sequence encodes CASRQSGDTQYF. The chain links TRBV19 to TRBJ2-3, with a possible D match to TRBD2 (5 bases). From germline, CDR1 is LNHDA and CDR2 SQIVND (reference sequence). The CDR3 runs 12 residues. The germline V and J ends were trimmed by 6 bases and 5 bases, with 9 bases remaining between them.

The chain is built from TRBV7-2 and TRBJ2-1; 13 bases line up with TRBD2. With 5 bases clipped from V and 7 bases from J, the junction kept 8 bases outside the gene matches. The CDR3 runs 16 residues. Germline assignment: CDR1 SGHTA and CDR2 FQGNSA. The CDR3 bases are TGTGCCAGCAGCACCCGGACTAGCGGGAGTGGTAATGAGCAGTTCTTC. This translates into CASSTRTSGSGNEQFF.

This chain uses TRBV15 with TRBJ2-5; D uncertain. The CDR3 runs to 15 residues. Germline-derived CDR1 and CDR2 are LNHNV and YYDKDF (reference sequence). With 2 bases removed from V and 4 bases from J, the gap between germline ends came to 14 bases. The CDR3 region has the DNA TGTGCCACCAGCAGATCGGTTCGAACACCAGAGACCCAGTACTTC. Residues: CATSRSVRTPETQYF.

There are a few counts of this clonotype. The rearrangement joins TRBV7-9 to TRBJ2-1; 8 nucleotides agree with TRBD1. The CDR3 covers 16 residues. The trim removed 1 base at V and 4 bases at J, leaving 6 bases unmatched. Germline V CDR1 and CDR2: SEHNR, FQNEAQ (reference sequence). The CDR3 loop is CASSLDRRQGYNEQFF. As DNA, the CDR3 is TGTGCCAGCAGCTTAGACCGGAGACAGGGGTACAATGAGCAGTTCTTC.

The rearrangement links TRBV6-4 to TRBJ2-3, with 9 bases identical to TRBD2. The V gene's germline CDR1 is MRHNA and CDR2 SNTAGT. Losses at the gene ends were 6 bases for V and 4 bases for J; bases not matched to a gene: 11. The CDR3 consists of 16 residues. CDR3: CASSPAASGAADTQYF. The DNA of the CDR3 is TGTGCCAGCAGCCCCGCGGCTAGCGGGGCGGCAGATACGCAGTATTTT.

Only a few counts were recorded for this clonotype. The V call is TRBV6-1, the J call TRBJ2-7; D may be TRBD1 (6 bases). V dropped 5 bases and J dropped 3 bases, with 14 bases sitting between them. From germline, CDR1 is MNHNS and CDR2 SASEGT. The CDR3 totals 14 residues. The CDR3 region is CASSRNTGIYEQYF. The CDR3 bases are TGTGCCAGCAGTCGGAATACAGGGATCTACGAGCAGTACTTC.

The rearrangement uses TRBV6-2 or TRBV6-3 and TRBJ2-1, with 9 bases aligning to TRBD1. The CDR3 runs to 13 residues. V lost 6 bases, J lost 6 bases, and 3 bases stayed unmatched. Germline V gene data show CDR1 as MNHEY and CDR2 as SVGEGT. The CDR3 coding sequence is TGTGCCAGCAGATGGACAGGGGTCAATGAGCAGTTCTTC. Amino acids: CASRWTGVNEQFF.

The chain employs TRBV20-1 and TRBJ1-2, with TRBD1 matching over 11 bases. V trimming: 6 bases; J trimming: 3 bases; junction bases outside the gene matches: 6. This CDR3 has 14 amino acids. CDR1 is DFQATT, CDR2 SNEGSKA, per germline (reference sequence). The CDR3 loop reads CSAGTGGADYGYTF. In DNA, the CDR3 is TGCAGTGCCGGGACAGGGGGAGCGGACTATGGCTACACCTTC.

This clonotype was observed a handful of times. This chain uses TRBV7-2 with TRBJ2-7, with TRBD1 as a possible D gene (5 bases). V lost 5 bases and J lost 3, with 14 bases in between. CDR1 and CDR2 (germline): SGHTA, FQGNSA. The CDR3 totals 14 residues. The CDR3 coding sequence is TGTGCCAGCAGCCTCGTAAAGGGGCTCTACGAGCAGTACTTC. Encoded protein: CASSLVKGLYEQYF.

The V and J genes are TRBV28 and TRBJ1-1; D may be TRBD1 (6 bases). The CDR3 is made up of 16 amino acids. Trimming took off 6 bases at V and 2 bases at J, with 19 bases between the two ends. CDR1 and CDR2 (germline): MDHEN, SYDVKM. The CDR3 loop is CASSPGGARGNTEAFF. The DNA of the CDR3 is TGTGCCAGCAGCCCGGGGGGGGCGCGGGGTAACACTGAAGCTTTCTTT.

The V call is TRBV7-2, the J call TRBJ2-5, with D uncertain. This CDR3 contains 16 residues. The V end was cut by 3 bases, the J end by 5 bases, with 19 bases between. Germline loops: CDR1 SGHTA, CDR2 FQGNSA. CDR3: CASSFKAPRYGETQYF. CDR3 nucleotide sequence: TGTGCCAGCAGCTTTAAAGCGCCTCGATACGGGGAGACCCAGTACTTC.

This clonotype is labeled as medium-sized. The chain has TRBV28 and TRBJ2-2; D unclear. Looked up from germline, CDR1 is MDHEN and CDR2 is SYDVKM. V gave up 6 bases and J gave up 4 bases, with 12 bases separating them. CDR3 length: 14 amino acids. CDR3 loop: CASRGPMGTGELFF. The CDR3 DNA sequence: TGTGCCAGCAGGGGCCCGATGGGCACCGGGGAGCTGTTTTTT.

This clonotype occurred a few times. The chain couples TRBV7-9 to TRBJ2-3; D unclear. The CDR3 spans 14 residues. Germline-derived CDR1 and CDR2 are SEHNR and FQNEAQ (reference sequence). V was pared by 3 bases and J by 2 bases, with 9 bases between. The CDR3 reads CASSLLLNTDTQYF. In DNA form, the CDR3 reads TGTGCCAGCAGCTTGTTGCTTAACACAGATACGCAGTATTTT.

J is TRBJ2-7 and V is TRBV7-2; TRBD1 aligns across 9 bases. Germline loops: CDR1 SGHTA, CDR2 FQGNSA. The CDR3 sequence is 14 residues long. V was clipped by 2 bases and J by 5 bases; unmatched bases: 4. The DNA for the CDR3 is TGTGCCAGCAGCTTATGGGACAGGGTCCACGAGCAGTACTTC. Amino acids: CASSLWDRVHEQYF.

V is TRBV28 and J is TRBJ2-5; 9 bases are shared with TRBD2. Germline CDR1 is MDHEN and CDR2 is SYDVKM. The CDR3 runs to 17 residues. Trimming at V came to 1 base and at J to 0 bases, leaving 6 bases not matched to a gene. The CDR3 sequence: CASSLSFSSGDQETQYF. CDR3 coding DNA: TGTGCCAGCAGTTTATCCTTTTCTAGCGGGGACCAAGAGACCCAGTACTTC.

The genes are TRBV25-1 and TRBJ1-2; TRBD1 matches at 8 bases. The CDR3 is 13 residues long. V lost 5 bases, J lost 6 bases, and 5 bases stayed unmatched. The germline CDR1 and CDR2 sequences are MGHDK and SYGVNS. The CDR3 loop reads CASSSRTGHGYTF. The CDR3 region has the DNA TGTGCCAGCAGTAGCCGGACAGGGCATGGCTACACCTTC.

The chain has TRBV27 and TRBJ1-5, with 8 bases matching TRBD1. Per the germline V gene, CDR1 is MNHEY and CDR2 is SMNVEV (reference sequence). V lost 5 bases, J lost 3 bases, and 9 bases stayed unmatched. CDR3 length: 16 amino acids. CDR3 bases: TGTGCCAGCAGTAAGCGAACAGGGGGATACAATCAGCCCCAGCATTTT. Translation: CASSKRTGGYNQPQHF.

The CDR3 sequence is CSARSGTGVYEQYF. The CDR3 bases are TGCAGTGCTAGATCCGGGACAGGCGTCTACGAGCAGTACTTC. V gene TRBV20-1 combines with J gene TRBJ2-7, with 8 bases that match TRBD1. Germline lookup yields CDR1 DFQATT and CDR2 SNEGSKA (reference sequence). Trimming at V came to 2 bases and at J to 3 bases, leaving 6 bases not matched to a gene. The CDR3 is 14 residues long.

The chain's CDR3 is CASSDTGQGFGQPQHF. DNA for the CDR3: TGTGCCAGTAGTGACACAGGACAGGGTTTCGGTCAGCCCCAGCATTTT. The chain joins TRBV19 to TRBJ1-5, with 8 nucleotides matching TRBD1. The junction had 12 bases not matched to a gene; V was cut back by 5 bases and J by 6 bases. The CDR3 consists of 16 residues. The V gene's germline CDR1 is LNHDA and CDR2 SQIVND (reference sequence). The full variable domain, rest sourced from reference TRBV19 and TRBJ1-5, is DGGITQSPKYLFRKEGQNVTLSCEQNLNHDAMYWYRQDPGQGLRLIYYSQIVNDFQKGDIAEGYSVSREKKESFPLTVTSAQKNPTAFYLCASSDTGQGFGQPQHFGDGTRLSIL.

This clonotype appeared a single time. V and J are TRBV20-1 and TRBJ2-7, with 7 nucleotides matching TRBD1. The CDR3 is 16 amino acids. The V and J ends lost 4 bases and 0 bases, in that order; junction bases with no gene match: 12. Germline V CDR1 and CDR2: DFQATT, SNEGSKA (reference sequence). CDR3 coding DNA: TGCAGTGCTAAATCCCCCCGGGACAGTCTCTCCTACGAGCAGTACTTC. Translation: CSAKSPRDSLSYEQYF.